This TCR beta chain was identified in a study of blood T cell repertoires in COVID-19. Across the whole study: Acute and convalescent COVID-19 samples came from the United States, Italy and Spain. T cells, B-cell-depleted T cells, or PBMCs supplied cDNA or gDNA.

Original processing methods: The assay estimated nucleated cells by amplifying reference gene primers. Some clones are missing from TCRdb's copy, which holds only in-frame ones; the method was immunoSEQ multiplex PCR. V, J and clone size reflect that table, while D and trimming were determined from the DNA. There are under 150,000 clones in the sample; more than 75% occur only once, and about 8% lies in the top ten. CDR1 and CDR2 from the germline V gene are KGHDR and SFDVKD. With 3 bases clipped from V and 4 bases from J, the junction kept 3 bases outside the gene matches. The CDR3 is 14 amino acids.

The source is a man in his fifties with acute or convalescent COVID-19. The chain recombines TRBV24-1 with TRBJ2-5; TRBD1 matches 8 bases. The material sequenced was peripheral blood. In DNA, the CDR3 is TGTGCCACCAGTGATCCTACAGGGGGAGAGACCCAGTACTTC. It is translated as CATSDPTGGETQYF.